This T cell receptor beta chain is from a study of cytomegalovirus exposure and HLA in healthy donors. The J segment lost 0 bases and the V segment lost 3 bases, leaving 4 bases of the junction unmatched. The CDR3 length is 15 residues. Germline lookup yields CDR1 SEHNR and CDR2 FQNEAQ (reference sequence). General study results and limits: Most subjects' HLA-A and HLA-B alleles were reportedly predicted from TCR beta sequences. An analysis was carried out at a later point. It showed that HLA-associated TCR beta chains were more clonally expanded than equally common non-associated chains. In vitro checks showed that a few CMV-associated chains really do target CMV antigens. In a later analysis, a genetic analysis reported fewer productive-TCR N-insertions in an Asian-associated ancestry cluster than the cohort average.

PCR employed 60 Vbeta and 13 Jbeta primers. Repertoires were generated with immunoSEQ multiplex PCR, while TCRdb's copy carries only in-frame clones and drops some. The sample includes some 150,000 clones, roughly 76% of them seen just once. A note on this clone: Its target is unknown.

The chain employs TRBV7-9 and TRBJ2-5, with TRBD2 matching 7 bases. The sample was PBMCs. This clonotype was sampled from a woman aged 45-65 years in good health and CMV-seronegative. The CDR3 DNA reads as TGTGCCAGCAGCTTTCTAGCGGAGCACCAAGAGACCCAGTACTTC. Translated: CASSFLAEHQETQYF.